This T cell receptor (beta chain) was captured in a study of metastatic and nonmetastatic thyroid tumors. Notes on this clone: Its cognate antigen is unknown.

All patients were treatment-naive before thyroid surgery. Whole-study results and caveats: Significantly greater TCR beta diversity was reportedly found in malignant thyroid tumors than in benign nodules (in blood and tumor).

TCRdb used MiXCR to call clones anew from the PCR reads. The sample has about 38,000 clones, less than 60% seen once; the top ten hold less than 25%. The germline V gene encodes CDR1 MNHNS and CDR2 SASEGT. The CDR3 has 15 residues. J gave up 9 bases and V 8 bases, and 14 bases lay outside the gene matches. Sequenced sample: tumor tissue. This chain connects TRBV6-1 to TRBJ2-1, with 9 nucleotides matching TRBD1. This TCR derives from a male donor with papillary thyroid cancer or a benign thyroid nodule (not recorded which). Some clones in this sample may be carry-over from other donors' samples. CDR3 nucleotides: TGTGCCAGCCGCTGGCGGGACAGGGCTGACGCTGAGCAGTTCTTC. This translates into CASRWRDRADAEQFF.